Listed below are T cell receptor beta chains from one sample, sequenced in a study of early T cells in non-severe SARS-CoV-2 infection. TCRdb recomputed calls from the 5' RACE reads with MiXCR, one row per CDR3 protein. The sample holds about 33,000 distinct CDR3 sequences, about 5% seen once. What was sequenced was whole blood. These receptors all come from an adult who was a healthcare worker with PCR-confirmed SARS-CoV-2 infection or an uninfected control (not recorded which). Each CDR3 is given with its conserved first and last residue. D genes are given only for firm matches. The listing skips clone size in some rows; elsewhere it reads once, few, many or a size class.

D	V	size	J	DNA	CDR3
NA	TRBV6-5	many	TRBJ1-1	TGTGCCAGCAGTTACTCGACGGCAGGGGAGGAAGCTTTCTTT	CASSYSTAGEEAFF
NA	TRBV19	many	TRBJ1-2	TGTGCCAGTACCCTCGGGCCTCATTCCGGGTATGGCTACACCTTC	CASTLGPHSGYGYTF
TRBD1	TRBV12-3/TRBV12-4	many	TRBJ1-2	TGTGCCAGCAGTTTTGGGGACAGGGTTGGCTACACCTTC	CASSFGDRVGYTF
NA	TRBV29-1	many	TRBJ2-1	TGCAGCGTTGAAGATTGGGGGGTTCCGTTCTTC	CSVEDWGVPFF
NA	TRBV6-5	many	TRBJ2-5	TGTGCCAGCCGGACCTTACGGAGAGGGACCCAGTACTTC	CASRTLRRGTQYF
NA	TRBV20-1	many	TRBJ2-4	TGCAGTGCCTTTCGGGGGGCCAAAAACATTCAGTACTTC	CSAFRGAKNIQYF
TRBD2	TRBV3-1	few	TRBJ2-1	TGTGCCAGCAGCCTTTCCCGGGGGGGGCAGTTCTTC	CASSLSRGGQFF
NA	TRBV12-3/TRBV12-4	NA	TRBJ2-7	TGTGCCAGCAGTCCAAAGAACGGTGAGGTGTACGAGCAGTACTTC	CASSPKNGEVYEQYF
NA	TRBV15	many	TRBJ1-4	TGTGCCACCAGCAGAGATGAGGAAAAACTGTTTTTT	CATSRDEEKLFF
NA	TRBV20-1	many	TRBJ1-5	TGCAGTGCTAGAGATCTGGGGCAGGGAGGGCCCCAGCATTTT	CSARDLGQGGPQHF
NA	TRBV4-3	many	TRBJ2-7	TGCGCCAGCAGCCAAGTCACAAGGCTAGGGCACGAGCAGTACTTC	CASSQVTRLGHEQYF
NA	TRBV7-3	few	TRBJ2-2	TGTGCCAGCAGCGCAGTCGGGGGTGACACCGGGGAGCTGTTTTTT	CASSAVGGDTGELFF
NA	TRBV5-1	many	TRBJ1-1	TGCGCCAGCCACTTTTCTCAAGGCACTGAAGCTTTCTTT	CASHFSQGTEAFF